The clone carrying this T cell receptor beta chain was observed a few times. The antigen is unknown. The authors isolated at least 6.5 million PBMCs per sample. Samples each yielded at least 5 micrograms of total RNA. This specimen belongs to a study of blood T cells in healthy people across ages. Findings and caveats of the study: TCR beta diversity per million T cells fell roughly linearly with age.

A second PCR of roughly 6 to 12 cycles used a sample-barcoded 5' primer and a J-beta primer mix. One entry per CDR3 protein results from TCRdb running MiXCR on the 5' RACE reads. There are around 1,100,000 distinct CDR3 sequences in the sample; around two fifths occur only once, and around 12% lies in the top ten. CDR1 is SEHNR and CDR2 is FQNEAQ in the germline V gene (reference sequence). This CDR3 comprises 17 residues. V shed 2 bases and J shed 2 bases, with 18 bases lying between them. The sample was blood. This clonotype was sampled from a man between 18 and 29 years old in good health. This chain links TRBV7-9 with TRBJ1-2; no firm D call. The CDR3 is CASSLPLRLPENYGYTF. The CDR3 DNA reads TGTGCCAGCAGCTTACCTCTAAGACTTCCAGAGAACTATGGCTACACCTTC.